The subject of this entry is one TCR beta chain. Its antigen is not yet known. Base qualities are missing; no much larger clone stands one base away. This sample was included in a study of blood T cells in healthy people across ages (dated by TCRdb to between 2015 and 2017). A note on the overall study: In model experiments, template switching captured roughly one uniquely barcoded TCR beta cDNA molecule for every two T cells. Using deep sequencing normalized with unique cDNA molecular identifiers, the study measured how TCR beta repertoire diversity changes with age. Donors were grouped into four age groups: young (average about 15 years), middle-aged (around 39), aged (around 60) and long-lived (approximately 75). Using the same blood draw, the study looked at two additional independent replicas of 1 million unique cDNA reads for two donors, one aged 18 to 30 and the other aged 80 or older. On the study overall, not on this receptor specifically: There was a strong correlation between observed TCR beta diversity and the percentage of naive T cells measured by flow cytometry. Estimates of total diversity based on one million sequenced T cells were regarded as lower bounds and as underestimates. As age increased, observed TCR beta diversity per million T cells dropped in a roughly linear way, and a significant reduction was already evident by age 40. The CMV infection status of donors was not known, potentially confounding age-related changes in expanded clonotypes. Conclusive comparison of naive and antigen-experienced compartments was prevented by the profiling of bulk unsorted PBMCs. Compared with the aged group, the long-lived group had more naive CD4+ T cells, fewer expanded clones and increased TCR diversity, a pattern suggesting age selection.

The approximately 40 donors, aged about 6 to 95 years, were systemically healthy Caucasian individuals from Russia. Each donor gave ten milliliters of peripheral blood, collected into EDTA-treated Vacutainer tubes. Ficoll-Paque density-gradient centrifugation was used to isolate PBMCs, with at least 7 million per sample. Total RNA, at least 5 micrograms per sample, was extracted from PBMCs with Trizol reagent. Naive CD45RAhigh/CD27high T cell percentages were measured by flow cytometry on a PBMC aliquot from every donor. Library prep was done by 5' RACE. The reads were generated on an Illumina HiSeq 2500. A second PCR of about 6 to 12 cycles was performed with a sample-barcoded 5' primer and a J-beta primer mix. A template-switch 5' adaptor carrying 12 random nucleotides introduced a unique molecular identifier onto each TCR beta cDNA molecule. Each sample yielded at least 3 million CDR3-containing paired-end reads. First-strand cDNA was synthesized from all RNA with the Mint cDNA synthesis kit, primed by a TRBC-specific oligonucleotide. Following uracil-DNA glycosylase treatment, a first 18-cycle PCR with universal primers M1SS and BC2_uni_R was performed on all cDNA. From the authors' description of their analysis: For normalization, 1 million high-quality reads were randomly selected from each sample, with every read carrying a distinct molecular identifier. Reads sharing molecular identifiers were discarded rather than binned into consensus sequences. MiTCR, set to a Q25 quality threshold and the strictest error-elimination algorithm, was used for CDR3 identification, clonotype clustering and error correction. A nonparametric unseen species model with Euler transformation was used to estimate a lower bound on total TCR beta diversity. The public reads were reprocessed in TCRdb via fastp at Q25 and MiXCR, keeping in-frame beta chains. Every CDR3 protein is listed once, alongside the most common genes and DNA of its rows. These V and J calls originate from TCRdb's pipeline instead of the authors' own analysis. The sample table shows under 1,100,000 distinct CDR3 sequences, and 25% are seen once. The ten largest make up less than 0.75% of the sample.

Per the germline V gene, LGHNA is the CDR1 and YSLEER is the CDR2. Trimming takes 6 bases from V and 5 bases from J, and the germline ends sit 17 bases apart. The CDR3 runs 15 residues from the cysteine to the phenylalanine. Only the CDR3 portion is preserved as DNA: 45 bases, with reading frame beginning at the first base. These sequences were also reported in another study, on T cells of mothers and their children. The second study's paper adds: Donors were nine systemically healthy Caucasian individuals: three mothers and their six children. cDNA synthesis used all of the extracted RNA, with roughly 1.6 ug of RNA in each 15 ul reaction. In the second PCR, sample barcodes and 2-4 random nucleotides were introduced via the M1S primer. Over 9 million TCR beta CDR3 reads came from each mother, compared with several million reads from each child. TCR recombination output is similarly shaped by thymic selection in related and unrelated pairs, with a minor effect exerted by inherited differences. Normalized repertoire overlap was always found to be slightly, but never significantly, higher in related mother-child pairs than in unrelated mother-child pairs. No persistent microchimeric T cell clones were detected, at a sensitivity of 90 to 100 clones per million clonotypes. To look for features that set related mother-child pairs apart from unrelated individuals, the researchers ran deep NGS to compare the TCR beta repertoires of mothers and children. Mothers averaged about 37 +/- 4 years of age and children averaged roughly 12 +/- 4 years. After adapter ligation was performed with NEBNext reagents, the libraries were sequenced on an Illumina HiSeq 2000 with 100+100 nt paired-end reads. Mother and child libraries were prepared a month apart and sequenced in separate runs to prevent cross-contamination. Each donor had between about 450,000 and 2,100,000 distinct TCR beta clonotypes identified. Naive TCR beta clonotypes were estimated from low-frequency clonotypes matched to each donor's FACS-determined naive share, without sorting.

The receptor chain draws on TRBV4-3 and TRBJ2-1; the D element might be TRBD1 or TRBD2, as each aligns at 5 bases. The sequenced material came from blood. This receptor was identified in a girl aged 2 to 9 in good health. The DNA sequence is TGCGCCAGCAGTACCCTCAGAGGGGCTAACAATGAGCAGTTCTTC. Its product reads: CASSTLRGANNEQFF.